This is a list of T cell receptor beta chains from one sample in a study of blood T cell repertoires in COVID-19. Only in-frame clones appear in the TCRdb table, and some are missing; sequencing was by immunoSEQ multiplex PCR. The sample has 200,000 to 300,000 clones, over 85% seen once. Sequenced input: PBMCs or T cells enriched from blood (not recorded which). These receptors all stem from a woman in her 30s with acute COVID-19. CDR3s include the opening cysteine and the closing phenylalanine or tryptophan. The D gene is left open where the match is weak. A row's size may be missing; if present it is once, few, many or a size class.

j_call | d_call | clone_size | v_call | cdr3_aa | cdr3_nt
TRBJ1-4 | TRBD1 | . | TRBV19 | CASSPDRDNEKLFF | TGTGCCAGTAGTCCCGACAGGGATAATGAAAAACTGTTTTTT
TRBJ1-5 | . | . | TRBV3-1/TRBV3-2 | CASSPSRRTSRGLVQPQHF | TGTGCCAGCAGCCCCTCCCGGCGGACCTCTAGGGGTTTGGTTCAGCCCCAGCATTTT
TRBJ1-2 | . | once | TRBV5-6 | CASSLARVAGYTF | TGTGCCAGCAGCTTGGCGCGGGTGGCTGGCTACACCTTC
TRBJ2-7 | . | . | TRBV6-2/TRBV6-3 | CASSYAGPTYEQYF | TGTGCCAGCAGTTACGCAGGGCCCACCTACGAGCAGTACTTC
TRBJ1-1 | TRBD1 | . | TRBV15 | CATSSVGQGNTEAFF | TGTGCCACCAGCAGCGTGGGACAGGGGAACACTGAAGCTTTCTTT
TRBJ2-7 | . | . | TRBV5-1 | CASSLSSYYEQYF | TGCGCCAGCAGCTTGAGTTCCTACTACGAGCAGTACTTC
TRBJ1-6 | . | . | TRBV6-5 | CASSSGSYNSPLHF | TGTGCCAGCAGTTCAGGGTCTTATAATTCACCCCTCCACTTT
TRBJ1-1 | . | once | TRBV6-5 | CASTPSLGGAEAFF | TGTGCCAGCACCCCTTCATTAGGGGGTGCTGAAGCTTTCTTT
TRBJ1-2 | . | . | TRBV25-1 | CASSEVRNGYTF | TGTGCCAGCAGTGAGGTGAGGAATGGCTACACCTTC
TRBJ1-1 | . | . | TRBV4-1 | CASSQGTGLTEAFF | TGCGCCAGCAGCCAAGGCACAGGGCTCACTGAAGCTTTCTTT
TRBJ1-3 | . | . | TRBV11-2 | CASSLDIRGSGNTIYF | TGTGCCAGCAGCTTAGATATAAGGGGTTCAGGAAACACCATATATTTT
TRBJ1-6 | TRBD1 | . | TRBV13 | CASRHRTGGNSPLHF | TGTGCCAGCAGACACCGGACAGGGGGAAATTCACCCCTCCACTTT
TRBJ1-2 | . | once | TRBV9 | CASSVHGGGGYTF | TGTGCCAGCAGCGTACACGGGGGAGGAGGCTACACCTTC
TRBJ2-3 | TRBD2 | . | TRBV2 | CASSEFGRGSTDTQYF | TGTGCCAGCAGTGAATTCGGGCGGGGGAGCACAGATACGCAGTATTTT
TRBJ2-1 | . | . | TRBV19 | CASSLRGGQHEQFF | TGTGCCAGTAGCCTAAGGGGGGGGCAGCATGAGCAGTTCTTC
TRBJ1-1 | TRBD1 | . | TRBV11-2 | CASSRQGPEAFF | TGTGCCAGCAGCCGACAGGGTCCTGAAGCTTTCTTT
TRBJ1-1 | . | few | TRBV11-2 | CASSSKLGGDTEAFF | TGTGCCAGCAGCTCAAAACTTGGGGGGGACACTGAAGCTTTCTTT
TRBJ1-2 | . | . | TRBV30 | CASVPPPPTARPYGYTF | TGTGCCTCGGTCCCACCCCCTCCGACAGCGAGACCCTATGGCTACACCTTC
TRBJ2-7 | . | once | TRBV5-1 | CASRTGAPYEQYF | TGCGCCAGCAGAACAGGCGCTCCCTACGAGCAGTACTTC
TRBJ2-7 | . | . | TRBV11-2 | CASSLGQEQYF | TGTGCCAGCAGCTTAGGACAGGAGCAGTACTTC
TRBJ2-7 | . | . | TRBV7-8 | CASSHEAGSYEQYF | TGTGCCAGCTCCCACGAGGCGGGATCCTACGAGCAGTACTTC
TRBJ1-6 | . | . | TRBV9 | CASSVEARARNSPLHF | TGTGCCAGCAGCGTAGAGGCCAGGGCCAGGAATTCACCCCTCCACTTT
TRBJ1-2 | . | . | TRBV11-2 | CASSSAGSYGYTF | TGTGCCAGCAGCTCGGCGGGTAGCTATGGCTACACCTTC
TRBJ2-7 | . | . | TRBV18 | CASSPFPVLGDEQYF | TGTGCCAGCTCACCTTTCCCTGTGCTCGGGGACGAGCAGTACTTC
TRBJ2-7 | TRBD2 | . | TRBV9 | CASSEGSTLAGDPQYF | TGTGCCAGCAGCGAGGGGTCCACACTAGCGGGGGACCCGCAGTACTTC
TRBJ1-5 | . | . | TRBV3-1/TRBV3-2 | CASSQDARGPNQPQHF | TGTGCCAGCAGCCAAGACGCCAGGGGACCCAATCAGCCCCAGCATTTT
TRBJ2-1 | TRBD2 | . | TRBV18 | CASSPLPSGGGYNEQFF | TGTGCCAGCTCACCTCTCCCGAGCGGGGGAGGGTACAATGAGCAGTTCTTC
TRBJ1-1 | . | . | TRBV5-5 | CASSLGLNTEAFF | TGTGCCAGCAGCTTGGGGCTGAACACTGAAGCTTTCTTT
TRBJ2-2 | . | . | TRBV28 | CASAGLLNTGELFF | TGTGCCAGTGCAGGGTTGCTGAACACCGGGGAGCTGTTTTTT
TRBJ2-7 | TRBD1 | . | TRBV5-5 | CASSLTLRDSSYEQYF | TGTGCCAGCAGCTTGACATTACGGGACAGCTCCTACGAGCAGTACTTC
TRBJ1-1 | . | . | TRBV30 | CAWSRSRRRDTEAFF | TGTGCCTGGAGCCGAAGTCGACGGAGGGACACTGAAGCTTTCTTT
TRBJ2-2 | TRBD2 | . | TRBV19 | CASSIRLAGGTGELFF | TGTGCCAGTAGTATTAGGCTAGCGGGGGGCACCGGGGAGCTGTTTTTT
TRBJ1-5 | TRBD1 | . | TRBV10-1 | CASSEFVTGRQHF | TGCGCCAGCAGTGAGTTCGTGACAGGGAGACAGCATTTT
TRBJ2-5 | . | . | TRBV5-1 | CASSLEPGVEETQYF | TGCGCCAGCAGCTTGGAACCAGGGGTGGAAGAGACCCAGTACTTC
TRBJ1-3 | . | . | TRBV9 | CASSVGSGNTIYF | TGTGCCAGCAGCGTAGGAAGCGGAAACACCATATATTTT
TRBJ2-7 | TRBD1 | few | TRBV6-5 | CASSLGQGPSYEQYF | TGTGCCAGCAGTCTTGGACAGGGGCCATCCTACGAGCAGTACTTC
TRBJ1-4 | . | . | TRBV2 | CASSERQPQGNEKLFF | TGTGCCAGCAGTGAACGGCAGCCCCAGGGCAATGAAAAACTGTTTTTT
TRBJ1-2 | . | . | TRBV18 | CASSPGTSNYGYTF | TGTGCCAGCTCACCCGGGACATCTAACTATGGCTACACCTTC
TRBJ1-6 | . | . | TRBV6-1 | CASSDRFDNSPLHF | TGTGCCAGCAGTGACAGGTTCGACAATTCACCCCTCCACTTT
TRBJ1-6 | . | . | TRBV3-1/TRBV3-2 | CASSHVDSPLHF | TGTGCCAGCAGCCACGTCGATTCACCCCTCCACTTT
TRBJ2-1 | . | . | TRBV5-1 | CASSLVGQPYNEQFF | TGCGCCAGCAGCTTGGTGGGGCAGCCCTACAATGAGCAGTTCTTC
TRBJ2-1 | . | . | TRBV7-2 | CASSTNLRFF | TGTGCCAGCAGCACCAACCTTAGGTTCTTC
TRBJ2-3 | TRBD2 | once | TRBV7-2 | CASSGPGRGVADTQYF | TGTGCCAGCAGCGGCCCGGGGCGGGGGGTCGCAGATACGCAGTATTTT
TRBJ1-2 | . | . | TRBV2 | CASSAELRTGSQGGYTF | TGTGCCAGCAGTGCCGAATTGCGGACCGGCTCGCAGGGAGGCTACACCTTC
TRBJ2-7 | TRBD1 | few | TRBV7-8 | CASSLETDRGVSYEQYF | TGTGCCAGCAGCTTAGAGACGGACAGGGGGGTATCCTACGAGCAGTACTTC
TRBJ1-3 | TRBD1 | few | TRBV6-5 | CASSPDRALFTIYF | TGTGCCAGCAGTCCAGACAGGGCCCTATTCACCATATATTTT
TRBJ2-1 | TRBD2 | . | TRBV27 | CASSRTRGFGGGLYNEQFF | TGTGCCAGCAGCCGCACCCGGGGGTTCGGCGGGGGGCTATACAATGAGCAGTTCTTC
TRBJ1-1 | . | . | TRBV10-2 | CASSESANTEAFF | TGCGCCAGCAGTGAGTCCGCGAATACTGAAGCTTTCTTT
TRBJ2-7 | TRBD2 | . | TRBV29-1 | CSVETSGSSYEQYF | TGCAGCGTTGAAACTAGCGGATCTTCCTACGAGCAGTACTTC
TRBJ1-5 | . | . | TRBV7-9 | CASSRIIPGGAVNQPQHF | TGTGCCAGCAGCCGAATCATTCCCGGAGGGGCAGTTAATCAGCCCCAGCATTTT
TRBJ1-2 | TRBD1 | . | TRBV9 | CASSVLMQGAVGGYTF | TGTGCCAGCAGCGTTCTGATGCAGGGGGCTGTGGGTGGCTACACCTTC
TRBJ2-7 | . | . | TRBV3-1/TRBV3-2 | CASSQEAATYEQYF | TGTGCCAGCAGCCAAGAGGCGGCTACATACGAGCAGTACTTC
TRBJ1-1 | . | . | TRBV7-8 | CASRQAPGTPNTEAFF | TGTGCCAGCAGACAGGCCCCCGGGACTCCCAACACTGAAGCTTTCTTT